This T cell receptor (beta chain) is drawn from a study of Graves' ophthalmopathy and Graves' hyperthyroidism. This clonotype was observed many times. Its antigen is unknown. Looked up from germline, CDR1 is SNHLY and CDR2 is FYNNEI. This CDR3 is built from 13 residues. V was cut by 11 bases and J by 3 bases, with 11 bases left in between. TCR beta CDR3 amplification used RNA transcripts. Following a first-round RT-PCR that used HTBI primers, a second-round multiplex PCR was carried out. TCRdb re-called the multiplex PCR reads through MiXCR, storing one row per CDR3 protein. The sample records approximately 410,000 distinct CDR3 sequences, just over 15% being singletons. Study-level results: The model's prediction of ophthalmopathy progression had 70.59% sensitivity and 72% to 75% specificity.

This clonotype originated in a woman between 18 and 30 years old with stable Graves' hyperthyroidism. This chain joins TRBV2 and TRBJ1-6; D possibly corresponds to TRBD1 (6 bases). Specimen: peripheral blood. The CDR3 spells CACRDIYNSPLHF. The CDR3, as DNA: TGTGCCTGCCGGGACATCTATAATTCACCCCTCCACTTT.